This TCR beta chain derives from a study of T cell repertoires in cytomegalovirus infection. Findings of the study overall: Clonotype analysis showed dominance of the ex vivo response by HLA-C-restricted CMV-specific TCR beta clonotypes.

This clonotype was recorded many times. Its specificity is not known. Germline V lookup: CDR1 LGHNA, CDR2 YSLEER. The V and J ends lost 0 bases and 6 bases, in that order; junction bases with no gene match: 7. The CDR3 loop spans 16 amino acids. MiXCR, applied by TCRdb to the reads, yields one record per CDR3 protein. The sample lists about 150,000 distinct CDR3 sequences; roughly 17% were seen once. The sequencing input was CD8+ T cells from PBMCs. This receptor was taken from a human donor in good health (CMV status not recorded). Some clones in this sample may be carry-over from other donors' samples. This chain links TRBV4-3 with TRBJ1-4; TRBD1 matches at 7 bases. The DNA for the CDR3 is TGCGCCAGCAGCCAAGATCATGGCAGGGGGGATGAAAAACTGTTTTTT. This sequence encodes CASSQDHGRGDEKLFF.